The source of this T cell receptor beta chain is a study of shared clonotypes between healthy human individuals. Study-wide background: With ages of 18 to 49, the donors were a couple of women and three men.

This table comes from immunoSEQ multiplex PCR, and its TCRdb copy is limited to in-frame clones, with some not included. This sample has under 2.5 million clones; roughly 90% occur once, and the top ten carry around 0.35%. V gave up 4 bases and J gave up 5 bases, with 7 bases separating them. Germline V lookup: CDR1 SQVTM, CDR2 ANQGSEA. This CDR3 region has 11 residues. The chain is built from TRBV29-1 and TRBJ2-3; tentatively, D is TRBD2 (5 bases). The sequence came from a man aged 18 to 29 in good health. Some clones in this sample may be carry-over from other donors' samples. The sample consisted of naive CD4+ T cells from PBMCs. Subset specified: CD45RA+ positively selected. The CDR3 region is CSVGELDTQYF. The DNA for the CDR3 is TGCAGCGTTGGGGAGTTAGATACGCAGTATTTT.